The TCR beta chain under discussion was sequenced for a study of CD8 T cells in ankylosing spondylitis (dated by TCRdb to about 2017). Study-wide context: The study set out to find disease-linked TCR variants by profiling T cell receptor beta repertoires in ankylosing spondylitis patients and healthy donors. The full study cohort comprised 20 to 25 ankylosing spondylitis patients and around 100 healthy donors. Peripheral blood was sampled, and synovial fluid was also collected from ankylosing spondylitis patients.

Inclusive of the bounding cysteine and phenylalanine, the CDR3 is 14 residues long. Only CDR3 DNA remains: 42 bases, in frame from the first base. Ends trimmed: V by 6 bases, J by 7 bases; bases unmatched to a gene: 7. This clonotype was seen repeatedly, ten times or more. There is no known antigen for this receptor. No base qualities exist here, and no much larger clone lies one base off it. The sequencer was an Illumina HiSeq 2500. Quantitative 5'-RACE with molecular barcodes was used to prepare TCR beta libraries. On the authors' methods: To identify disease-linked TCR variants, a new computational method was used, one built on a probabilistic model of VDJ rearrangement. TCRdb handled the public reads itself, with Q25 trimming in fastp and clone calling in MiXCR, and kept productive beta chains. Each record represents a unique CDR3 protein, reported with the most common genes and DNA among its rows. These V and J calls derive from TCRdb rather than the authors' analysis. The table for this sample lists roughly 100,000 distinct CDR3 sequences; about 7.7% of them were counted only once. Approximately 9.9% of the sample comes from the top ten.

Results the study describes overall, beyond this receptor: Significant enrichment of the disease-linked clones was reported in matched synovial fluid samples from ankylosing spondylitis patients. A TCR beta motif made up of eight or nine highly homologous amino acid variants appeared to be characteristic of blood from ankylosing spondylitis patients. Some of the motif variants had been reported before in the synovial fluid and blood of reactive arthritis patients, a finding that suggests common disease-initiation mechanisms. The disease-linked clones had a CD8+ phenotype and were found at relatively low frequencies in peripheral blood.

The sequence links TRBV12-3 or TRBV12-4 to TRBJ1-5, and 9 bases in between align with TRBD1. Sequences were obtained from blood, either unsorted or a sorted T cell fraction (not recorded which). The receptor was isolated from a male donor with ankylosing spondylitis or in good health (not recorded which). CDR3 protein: CASSGTGRLQPQHF. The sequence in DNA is TGTGCCAGCAGCGGGACAGGGAGACTCCAGCCCCAGCATTTT.